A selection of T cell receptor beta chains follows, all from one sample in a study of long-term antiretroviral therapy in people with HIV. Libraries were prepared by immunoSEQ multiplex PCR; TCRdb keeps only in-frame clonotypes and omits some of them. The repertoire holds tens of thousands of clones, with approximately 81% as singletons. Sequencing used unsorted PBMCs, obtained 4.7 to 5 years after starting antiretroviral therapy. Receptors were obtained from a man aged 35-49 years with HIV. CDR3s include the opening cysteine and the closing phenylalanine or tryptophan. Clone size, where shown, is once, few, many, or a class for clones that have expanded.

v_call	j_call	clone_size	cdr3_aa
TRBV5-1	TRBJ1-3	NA	CATSPGSSGNTIYF
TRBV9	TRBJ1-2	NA	CASSPGTWGYTF
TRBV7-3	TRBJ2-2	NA	CASSASKGELFF
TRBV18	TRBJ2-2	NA	CASSPRSQRINTGELFF
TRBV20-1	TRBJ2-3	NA	CSAGTDTQYF
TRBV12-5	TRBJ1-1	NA	CASGLWGGEGTEAFF
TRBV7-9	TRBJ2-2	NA	CASSSTRERGTGELFF
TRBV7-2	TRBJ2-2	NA	CASSPTSGGVGELFF
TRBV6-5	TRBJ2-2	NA	CASSYYYTGELFF
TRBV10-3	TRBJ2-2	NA	CAISRLRTNTGELFF
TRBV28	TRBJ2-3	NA	CASSSSHTQYF
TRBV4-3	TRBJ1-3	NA	CASSQGVNSLSGNTIYF
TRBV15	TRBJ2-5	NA	CATSRNRGQETQYF
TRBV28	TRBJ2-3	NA	CASSSRILAGRGDTQYF
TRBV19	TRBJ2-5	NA	CASSGGTGGPLETQYF
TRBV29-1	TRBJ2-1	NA	CSVPQGTTYNEQFF
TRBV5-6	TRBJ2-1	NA	CASSYFSGYNEQFF
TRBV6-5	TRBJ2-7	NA	CASSSSPGGLLYEQYF
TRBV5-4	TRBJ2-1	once	CASSNTGQGYNEQFF
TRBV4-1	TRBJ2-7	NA	CASSQVWRAAYEQYF
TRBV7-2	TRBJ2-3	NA	CASNDLPQGAQYF
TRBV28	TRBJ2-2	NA	CASRTGAGELFF
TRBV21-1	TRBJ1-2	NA	CASSKADRGYYGYTF
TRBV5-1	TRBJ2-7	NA	CASSLGYEQYF
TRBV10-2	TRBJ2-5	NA	CASTPAGGEQETQYF
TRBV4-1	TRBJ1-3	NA	CASSLRTGGRNTIYF
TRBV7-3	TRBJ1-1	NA	CASSLDPGDTEAFF
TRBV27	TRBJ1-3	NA	CASRDGQGASGNTIYF
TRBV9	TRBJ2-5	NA	CASSAQPQETQYF
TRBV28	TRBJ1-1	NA	CASGRGTEAFF
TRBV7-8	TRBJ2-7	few	CASSSHYEQYF
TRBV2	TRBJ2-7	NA	CASTQAGTSGTGEQYF
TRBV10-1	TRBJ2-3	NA	CATSDPGTLSTDTQYF
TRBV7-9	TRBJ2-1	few	CASRGIGADLLEQFF
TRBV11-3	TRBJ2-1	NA	CASSLSGGGYNEQFF
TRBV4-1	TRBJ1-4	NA	CASSQQTAANEKLFF
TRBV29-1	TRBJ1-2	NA	CSVGDRGLEGYTF
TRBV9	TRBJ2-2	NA	CASNLEAAGELFF
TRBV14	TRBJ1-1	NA	CASSHYGAEAFF
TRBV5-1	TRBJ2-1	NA	CASSSGQYNEQFF
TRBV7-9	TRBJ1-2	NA	CASSPGGYTF
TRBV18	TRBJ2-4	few	CASSPNRDLKNIQYF
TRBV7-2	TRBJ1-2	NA	CASSLMGSYGYTF
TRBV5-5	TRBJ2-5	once	CASSLDEGWKTQYF
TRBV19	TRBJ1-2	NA	CASSPRTGNYGYTF
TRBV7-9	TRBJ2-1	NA	CASSSRIRTQRFNEQFF
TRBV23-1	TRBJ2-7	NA	CASSNAGTGGDEQYF
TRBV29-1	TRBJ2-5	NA	CSVVQGAGTQYF
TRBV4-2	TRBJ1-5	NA	CASSPFSNQPQHF
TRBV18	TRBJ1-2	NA	CASSPPAARNYGYTF
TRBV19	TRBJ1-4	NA	CASSTARGPNEKLFF
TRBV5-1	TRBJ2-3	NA	CASSQFLGQGSTDTQYF
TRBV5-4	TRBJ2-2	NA	CASSLDGGGGTGELFF
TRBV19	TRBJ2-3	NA	CASSSGTHTDTQYF
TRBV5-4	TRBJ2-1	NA	CASSLSGTSVLEQFF
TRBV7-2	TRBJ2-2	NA	CASSSTGAETGELFF
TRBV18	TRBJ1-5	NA	CASSRQGALNQPQHF
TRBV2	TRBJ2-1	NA	CASSDFNEQFF
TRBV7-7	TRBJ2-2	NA	CASSSPLQGAGELFF
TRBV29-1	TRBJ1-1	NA	CSTQNTNTEAFF